The 9 T cell receptor beta chains reported below all come from one sample, sequenced in a study of blood T cell repertoires in COVID-19. TCRdb's copy holds only in-frame clones and misses some; the assay was immunoSEQ multiplex PCR. The repertoire has around 100,000 clones, 90% to 95% of them found once; the top ten carry 6%. Sequenced material: peripheral blood. These receptors all stem from a human donor in a cohort sampled during active COVID-19.

The rearrangement uses TRBV30 and TRBJ1-2; D not certain. V dropped 5 bases and J dropped 0 bases, with 7 bases sitting between them. Germline CDR1 GTSNPN, CDR2 SVGIG (reference sequence). The CDR3 has 12 residues. The chain's CDR3 is CAWGNTNYGYTF. In DNA, the CDR3 is TGTGCCTGGGGAAATACTAACTATGGCTACACCTTC.

This clone was recorded only once. The chain carries TRBV11-1 and TRBJ1-1; possible D gene TRBD1, 6 bases. Trimming shortened V by 5 bases and J by 1 base, and 17 bases separated the two germline ends. Per the germline V gene, CDR1 is SGHAT and CDR2 is FQDESV (reference sequence). This CDR3 has 16 residues. CDR3 coding DNA: TGTGCCAGCAGCCCCCGGACAGCCTCAGAGAACACTGAAGCTTTCTTT. It translates to CASSPRTASENTEAFF.

This clone was seen just once. The chain is built from TRBV28 and TRBJ2-3, with 8 positions matching TRBD1. V trimming: 5 bases; J trimming: 9 bases; junction bases outside the gene matches: 10. The CDR3 length is 14 residues. Looked up from germline, CDR1 is MDHEN and CDR2 is SYDVKM. CDR3 coding DNA: TGTGCCAGCAGTCCGGACAGGGAGGTAGGGACGCAGTATTTT. Protein: CASSPDREVGTQYF.

This chain connects TRBV7-9 to TRBJ1-2; D uncertain. The germline V and J ends were trimmed by 1 base and 4 bases, with 10 bases remaining between them. The germline V gene has CDR1 SEHNR and CDR2 FQNEAQ (reference sequence). The CDR3 contains 14 residues. The CDR3 coding sequence is TGTGCCAGCAGCTTAGGGGAGGCAGTCTATGGCTACACCTTC. Encoded protein: CASSLGEAVYGYTF.

The chain couples TRBV7-9 to TRBJ2-3; 9 positions agree with TRBD2. The trim removed 5 bases at V and 4 bases at J, leaving 7 bases unmatched. The CDR3 length is 15 residues. CDR1 and CDR2 (germline): SEHNR, FQNEAQ (reference sequence). CDR3 residues: CASSPPSGMADTQYF. The CDR3 region has the DNA TGTGCCAGCAGCCCCCCTAGCGGGATGGCAGATACGCAGTATTTT.

This clone was detected only a few times. The gene calls are TRBV4-1 and TRBJ1-2; maybe TRBD1 (5 bases). Deletions cut 4 bases from V and 0 bases from J, with 12 bases between. Per the germline V gene, CDR1 is MGHRA and CDR2 is YSYEKL. This CDR3 region has 15 residues. CDR3 sequence: CASSPLGPSNYGYTF. CDR3 bases: TGCGCCAGCAGCCCCTTGGGGCCCTCTAACTATGGCTACACCTTC.

The table lists this clone with a count of one. The junction differs from germline at one of its ends, possibly a read error. The same CDR3 can be traced to other DNA sequences in this sample. The rearrangement uses TRBV5-8 and TRBJ2-6; D is possibly TRBD1 (6 bases). The CDR3 spans 19 residues. The germline V gene has CDR1 SGHTS and CDR2 YDEGEE. The CDR3 loop is CASKGGIESGLAGANVLTF. CDR3 sequence (DNA): TGTGCCAGCAAAGGGGGAATCGAGTCAGGGTTGGCTGGGGCCAACGTCTTGACTTTC. Supplemented by reference TRBV5-8 and TRBJ2-6, the full variable domain reads EAGVTQSPTHLIKTRGQQATLRCSPISGHTSVYWYQQALGLGLQFLLWYDEGEERNRGNFPPRFSGRQFPNYSSELNVNALELEDSALYLCASKGGIESGLAGANVLTFGAGSRLTVL.

This clone has only one observation. The chain has TRBV5-4 and TRBJ1-2; D is possibly TRBD1 (5 bases). V gave up 4 bases and J gave up 5 bases, with 18 bases separating them. The CDR3 sequence is 15 residues long. CDR1 is SGHNT and CDR2 is YYREEE in the germline V gene (reference sequence). The CDR3 loop is CASSPDSSPRYGYTF. The CDR3 DNA reads TGTGCCAGCAGCCCTGACAGCTCTCCCCGGTATGGCTACACCTTC.

V usage is TRBV5-1 and J usage is TRBJ1-1; a weak D match, TRBD1 (6 bases). The CDR3 is 15 amino acids. Trimming took off 3 bases at V and 8 bases at J, with 20 bases between the two ends. Germline CDR1 is SGHRS and CDR2 is YFSETQ. For the CDR3, the DNA is TGCGCCAGCAGCTCCCTATTAAACAGGGTTGGCGAAGCTTTCTTT. The encoded protein is CASSSLLNRVGEAFF.